Shown below are 16 T cell receptor beta chains from a single sample sequenced in a study of chemoradiotherapy in HPV16-positive cancers. Sequencing used immunoSEQ multiplex PCR; TCRdb keeps in-frame clones, though not all of them. This sample has 9,000 to 15,000 clones, with about 60% found just once. Sample acquisition took place from a patient who underwent chemoradiotherapy. The source is a human donor with HPV-associated anogenital cancer.

The rearrangement joins TRBV30 to TRBJ2-2; 8 bases line up with TRBD1. The CDR3 loop spans 14 amino acids. Germline CDR1 reads GTSNPN; CDR2 reads SVGIG (reference sequence). V dropped 4 bases and J dropped 0; count of bases not matched to a gene: 1. For the CDR3, the DNA is TGTGCCTGGAACAGGGGGTCGAACACCGGGGAGCTGTTTTTT. Residues: CAWNRGSNTGELFF.

This clone has just one count. The chain is built from TRBV7-8 and TRBJ1-5; D uncertain. Germline V gives CDR1 SGHVS, CDR2 FQNEAQ. Trimming took 4 bases from V and 2 from J, leaving 12 bases between them. This CDR3 is 15 amino acids long. The DNA for the CDR3 is TGTGCCAGCAGCTCAGTAGACAACCGCAATCAGCCCCAGCATTTT. Residues: CASSSVDNRNQPQHF.

J is TRBJ1-4 and V is TRBV29-1; no clear D. There are 12 residues in the CDR3. V lost 7 bases to trimming and J lost 5 bases, with 11 bases between them. Germline V lookup: CDR1 SQVTM, CDR2 ANQGSEA. The CDR3 bases are TGCAGCGCGGGGAGCATGAATGAAAAACTGTTTTTT. It yields the protein CSAGSMNEKLFF.

V gene TRBV9 combines with J gene TRBJ2-1; TRBD1 matches 7 bases. J lost 10 bases, V lost 1 base, and 8 bases had no gene match. Germline CDR1 SGDLS, CDR2 YYNGEE. This CDR3 has 14 residues. The CDR3 spells CASSVTGDVGEQFF. The CDR3 coding sequence is TGTGCCAGCAGCGTAACAGGGGACGTGGGGGAGCAGTTCTTC.

The rearrangement uses TRBV2 and TRBJ2-1; TRBD2 aligns across 9 bases. V was clipped by 4 bases and J by 5 bases; unmatched bases: 9. Germline CDR1 is SNHLY and CDR2 is FYNNEI. The CDR3 consists of 16 residues. The CDR3 loop reads CASSGMRKRGDNEQFF. The CDR3 DNA reads TGTGCCAGCAGTGGGATGAGGAAGCGGGGGGACAATGAGCAGTTCTTC.

The gene calls are TRBV15 and TRBJ2-2, with 8 bases lining up with TRBD1. The J segment lost 6 bases and the V segment lost 1 base, leaving 4 bases of the junction unmatched. In germline, CDR1 is LNHNV, CDR2 YYDKDF (reference sequence). This CDR3 is 15 amino acids long. CDR3 DNA: TGTGCCACCAGCAGAGGGGACAGGATGGCCGGGGAGCTGTTTTTT. Amino acids: CATSRGDRMAGELFF.

The chain has TRBV5-1 and TRBJ2-3; no reliable D call. The germline V gene has CDR1 SGHRS and CDR2 YFSETQ. Trimming shortened V by 4 bases and J by 4 bases, and 19 bases separated the two germline ends. This CDR3 contains 16 residues. CDR3 sequence reads: CASSLWSTSPADTQYF. Written as DNA, the CDR3 is TGCGCCAGCAGCCTCTGGAGTACCTCCCCCGCAGATACGCAGTATTTT.

J is TRBJ1-1 and V is TRBV9; D uncertain. Between the trimmed V and J ends, which lost 4 bases and 2 bases, there was a span of 9 bases. Germline V gene lookup returns CDR1 SGDLS and CDR2 YYNGEE. This CDR3 contains 13 residues. In nucleotides, the CDR3 is TGTGCCAGCAGCCCCGGGATCAACACTGAAGCTTTCTTT. The encoded protein is CASSPGINTEAFF.

The V and J genes are TRBV2 and TRBJ2-7, with 15 bases that match TRBD2. CDR1 is SNHLY, CDR2 FYNNEI, per germline. The CDR3 has 17 residues. Trimming removed 5 bases from V and 2 bases from J; junction bases left unmatched: 7. CDR3 sequence reads: CASSSGTSGGPTYEQYF. In DNA, the CDR3 is TGTGCCAGCAGTTCCGGGACTAGCGGGGGGCCTACCTACGAGCAGTACTTC.

This clone was seen only a few times. The J gene is TRBJ1-2, the V gene TRBV6-5; tentative D call: TRBD1 (6 bases). The CDR3 runs 12 residues. V was clipped by 6 bases and J by 7 bases, with 12 bases between them. CDR1 MNHEY and CDR2 SVGAGI come from the germline V gene. The CDR3 DNA sequence: TGTGCCAGCAGCTCAACAGGGACTGGCTACACCTTC. Its translation: CASSSTGTGYTF.

This chain connects TRBV7-2 to TRBJ1-6; no reliable D call. V lost 1 base and J 10 bases, leaving 11 bases between the germline ends. This CDR3 is 14 amino acids long. CDR1 is SGHTA, CDR2 FQGNSA, per germline. The CDR3 here is CASSLGWLGSPLHF. The CDR3 DNA sequence: TGTGCCAGCAGCTTAGGCTGGTTGGGGTCACCCCTCCACTTT.

By sample fraction, this clone is medium-sized. The chain joins TRBV29-1 to TRBJ1-2; 10 bases align to TRBD1. V was pared by 7 bases and J by 5 bases, with 7 bases of the junction left unmatched. CDR1 and CDR2 (germline): SQVTM, ANQGSEA. This CDR3 is 13 amino acids long. This CDR3 is CSGGTGVQYGYTF. DNA for the CDR3: TGCAGCGGTGGGACAGGGGTACAGTATGGCTACACCTTC.

V and J are TRBV27 and TRBJ2-2, with D possibly being TRBD2 (6 bases). CDR1 and CDR2 (germline): MNHEY, SMNVEV (reference sequence). The CDR3 extends over 15 amino acids. V was pared by 3 bases and J by 6 bases, with 14 bases between. CDR3 protein: CASSFFGGFSGELFF. CDR3 coding DNA: TGTGCCAGCAGTTTTTTCGGGGGATTCTCCGGGGAGCTGTTTTTT.

This sequence joins TRBV30 and TRBJ2-7; tentative D call: TRBD2 (6 bases). Germline CDR1 GTSNPN, CDR2 SVGIG (reference sequence). The V gene lost 5 bases and the J gene lost 2 bases, with 13 bases spanning the gap. This CDR3 spans 13 amino acids. CDR3 sequence: CAWGRTNTYEQYF. Written as DNA, the CDR3 is TGTGCCTGGGGACGGACTAACACCTACGAGCAGTACTTC. Full variable domain (outside the CDR3, taken from reference TRBV30 and TRBJ2-7): SQTIHQWPATLVQPVGSPLSLECTVEGTSNPNLYWYRQAAGRGLQLLFYSVGIGQISSEVPQNLSASRPQDRQFILSSKKLLLSDSGFYLCAWGRTNTYEQYFGPGTRLTVT.

There are a few counts of this clone. Here the CDR3 reads CASSDSGGDQPQHF. In nucleotides, the CDR3 is TGTGCCAGCAGCGATTCAGGGGGTGATCAGCCCCAGCATTTT. The chain recombines TRBV7-9 with TRBJ1-5; 7 bases line up with TRBD1. Trimming at V came to 5 bases and at J to 5 bases, leaving 6 bases not matched to a gene. CDR1 SEHNR and CDR2 FQNEAQ come from the germline V gene (reference sequence). This CDR3 is 14 amino acids long.

This clone is termed medium-sized (0.01 to 0.1%). DNA of the CDR3: TGTGCCAGCACCCCTCAGGGACCTTATAGCAATCAGCCCCAGCATTTT. As protein: CASTPQGPYSNQPQHF. The rearrangement links TRBV2 to TRBJ1-5, with D possibly matching TRBD1 (5 bases). CDR3 length equals 16 residues. Germline CDR1 and CDR2: SNHLY and FYNNEI. Between the trimmed V and J ends, which lost 7 bases and 0 bases, there was a span of 16 bases. Supplemented by reference TRBV2 and TRBJ1-5, the full variable domain reads EPEVTQTPSHQVTQMGQEVILRCVPISNHLYFYWYRQILGQKVEFLVSFYNNEISEKSEIFDDQFSVERPDGSNFTLKIRSTKLEDSAMYFCASTPQGPYSNQPQHFGDGTRLSIL.